Shown below are 26 T cell receptor beta chains from a single sample sequenced in a study of OX40 agonist ivuxolimab in advanced cancers. The data were produced by immunoSEQ multiplex PCR, yet TCRdb's version contains in-frame clones alone and is incomplete. In the table there are 60,000 to 75,000 clones, about 86% of which are singletons. The sample was CD4+ or CD8+ T cells sorted from blood, taken in a trial of the OX40 agonist ivuxolimab. These receptors all stem from an adult with an advanced solid tumor such as melanoma, head and neck, liver or kidney cancer.

The chain couples TRBV7-6 to TRBJ1-5, with a possible D match to TRBD1 (5 bases). CDR3 length equals 14 residues. V was shortened by 5 bases and J by 2 bases, with 10 bases between the two germline ends. Germline V lookup: CDR1 SGHVS, CDR2 FNYEAQ. CDR3 sequence reads: CASSAGGGNQPQHF. The CDR3 bases are TGTGCCAGCAGCGCGGGGGGTGGCAATCAGCCCCAGCATTTT.

The chain uses TRBV7-2 and TRBJ1-6, with 9 bases matching TRBD1. V lost 3 bases, J lost 3 bases, and 3 bases stayed unmatched. The CDR3 spans 16 residues. Germline values: CDR1 SGHTA, CDR2 FQGNSA. CDR3 sequence reads: CASSLGQGIYNSPLHF. The CDR3 bases are TGTGCCAGCAGCTTGGGACAGGGCATCTATAATTCACCCCTCCACTTT.

The chain links TRBV2 to TRBJ1-6, with D tentatively TRBD1 (5 bases). V lost 6 bases, J lost 0 bases, and 9 bases lay in between. Looked up from germline, CDR1 is SNHLY and CDR2 is FYNNEI. The CDR3 is made up of 15 amino acids. CDR3 sequence: CASRTDSSYNSPLHF. The CDR3 DNA follows: TGTGCCAGCAGGACTGACAGCTCCTATAATTCACCCCTCCACTTT.

As concerns this clone: The sample contains more than one DNA sequence encoding this CDR3. This chain uses TRBV18 with TRBJ2-3, with D uncertain. Trimming took off 6 bases at V and 5 bases at J, with 9 bases between the two ends. The germline V gene has CDR1 KGHSH and CDR2 LQKENI. This CDR3 region has 12 residues. CDR3 amino acids: CASSPDRDTQYF. The DNA for the CDR3 is TGTGCCAGCTCCCCAGACCGAGATACGCAGTATTTT.

This clone showed up just once. The V and J genes are TRBV6-1 and TRBJ1-2; D might be TRBD1 (6 bases). The V end was cut by 6 bases, the J end by 7 bases, with 15 bases between. The CDR3 loop spans 13 amino acids. CDR1 and CDR2 (germline): MNHNS, SASEGT. CDR3 loop: CASSVDQGFGYTF. The CDR3 DNA follows: TGTGCCAGCAGCGTCGACCAGGGGTTTGGCTACACCTTC.

The J gene is TRBJ2-5, the V gene TRBV2, with 9 positions matching TRBD2. The CDR3 is made up of 15 amino acids. Trimming at V came to 4 bases and at J to 4 bases, leaving 7 bases not matched to a gene. From germline, CDR1 is SNHLY and CDR2 FYNNEI. CDR3 coding DNA: TGTGCCAGCAGTGGCGGGACTAGCATGCGAGAGACCCAGTACTTC. It yields the protein CASSGGTSMRETQYF.

The gene calls are TRBV2 and TRBJ2-3, with 9 bases that match TRBD1. Germline CDR1 reads SNHLY; CDR2 reads FYNNEI. The trim removed 2 bases at V and 6 bases at J, leaving 6 bases unmatched. The CDR3 is 15 amino acids. CDR3: CASSESQGAVDTQYF. CDR3 nucleotides: TGTGCCAGCAGTGAATCACAGGGGGCCGTGGATACGCAGTATTTT. Variable domain in full (rest from reference TRBV2 and TRBJ2-3): EPEVTQTPSHQVTQMGQEVILRCVPISNHLYFYWYRQILGQKVEFLVSFYNNEISEKSEIFDDQFSVERPDGSNFTLKIRSTKLEDSAMYFCASSESQGAVDTQYFGPGTRLTVL.

This chain joins TRBV5-1 and TRBJ1-1; D gene ambiguous. V was clipped by 5 bases and J by 0 bases, with 8 bases between them. The germline V gene encodes CDR1 SGHRS and CDR2 YFSETQ. The CDR3 totals 13 residues. As DNA, the CDR3 is TGCGCCAGCAGGGAAGGTCTGAACACTGAAGCTTTCTTT. This sequence encodes CASREGLNTEAFF.

The gene calls are TRBV27 and TRBJ2-7; D could derive from TRBD1 or TRBD2 (5 bases each). The CDR3 sequence is 17 residues long. The germline V gene has CDR1 MNHEY and CDR2 SMNVEV (reference sequence). V lost 0 bases and J 2 bases, leaving 17 bases between the germline ends. The CDR3 reads CASSLSPWDVGPYEQYF. Written as DNA, the CDR3 is TGTGCCAGCAGTTTATCGCCCTGGGACGTCGGGCCCTACGAGCAGTACTTC.

Note on this clone: The junction shows a germline mismatch at one end, possibly a read error. The CDR3 spells CASSQESPGFQESQYF. The CDR3 nucleotides are TGTGCCAGCAGCCAAGAGAGCCCCGGTTTCCAAGAGTCCCAGTACTTC. The J gene is TRBJ2-5, the V gene TRBV4-2; no clear D. The CDR3 runs 16 residues. CDR1 and CDR2 from the germline V gene are LGHNA and YNFKEQ.

The V and J genes are TRBV5-1 and TRBJ2-7, with TRBD1 matching over 9 bases. Germline assignment: CDR1 SGHRS and CDR2 YFSETQ. With V trimmed by 3 bases and J by 3 bases, 4 bases remained unmatched. The CDR3 consists of 14 residues. In DNA form, the CDR3 reads TGCGCCAGCAGCTCCTTGACAGGGGGCTACGAGCAGTACTTC. Translation gives CASSSLTGGYEQYF.

The CDR3 DNA sequence: TGCGCCAGCAGCTTGGGAGGTAGAGGAGCAGAAGCTTTCTTT. Protein: CASSLGGRGAEAFF. The V call is TRBV5-1, the J call TRBJ1-1; no definite D call. Looked up from germline, CDR1 is SGHRS and CDR2 is YFSETQ. The CDR3 spans 14 residues. Between the trimmed V and J ends, which lost 0 bases and 8 bases, there was a span of 14 bases.

The chain uses TRBV7-2 and TRBJ1-1, with D unresolved. The CDR3 covers 13 residues. Germline V gene lookup returns CDR1 SGHTA and CDR2 FQGNSA. Trimming left V 3 bases short and J 1 base short, with 6 bases between. The CDR3 is CASSFRWNTEAFF. DNA for the CDR3: TGTGCCAGCAGCTTCAGGTGGAACACTGAAGCTTTCTTT.

This chain links TRBV2 with TRBJ2-1; D uncertain. The CDR3 has 12 amino acids. Trimming took 3 bases from V and 4 from J, leaving 4 bases between them. Germline-derived CDR1 and CDR2 are SNHLY and FYNNEI. The CDR3: CASSDSYNEQFF. The CDR3 DNA reads TGTGCCAGCAGTGATTCTTACAATGAGCAGTTCTTC.

The rearrangement joins TRBV5-1 to TRBJ2-5; a weak D match, TRBD1 (6 bases). Between the trimmed V and J ends, which lost 0 bases and 4 bases, there was a span of 19 bases. In germline, CDR1 is SGHRS, CDR2 YFSETQ. The CDR3 is made up of 17 amino acids. Here the CDR3 DNA reads TGCGCCAGCAGCTTGGACGCCGGGACAAGGGGTGTAGAGACCCAGTACTTC. Its translation: CASSLDAGTRGVETQYF. Full variable domain (rest looked up from reference TRBV5-1 and TRBJ2-5): KAGVTQTPRYLIKTRGQQVTLSCSPISGHRSVSWYQQTPGQGLQFLFEYFSETQRNKGNFPGRFSGRQFSNSRSEMNVSTLELGDSALYLCASSLDAGTRGVETQYFGPGTRLLVL.

The chain links TRBV27 to TRBJ2-7; possible D gene TRBD1, 6 bases. V lost 5 bases and J 6 bases, leaving 14 bases between the germline ends. Germline V gene data show CDR1 as MNHEY and CDR2 as SMNVEV (reference sequence). This CDR3 spans 13 amino acids. The CDR3 DNA reads TGTGCCAGCAGTCAATACGGGACACGCGAGCAGTACTTC. Protein sequence: CASSQYGTREQYF.

This chain joins TRBV5-1 and TRBJ1-1; D is unclear. The CDR3 is 15 residues long. CDR1 and CDR2 (germline): SGHRS, YFSETQ. V dropped 4 bases and J dropped 0 bases, with 13 bases sitting between them. For the CDR3, the DNA is TGCGCCAGCAGCCCCGGAGGGCAGGTGAACACTGAAGCTTTCTTT. It is translated as CASSPGGQVNTEAFF.

V gene TRBV29-1 combines with J gene TRBJ2-3; D may correspond to TRBD1 or TRBD2 (5 bases each). CDR1 is SQVTM and CDR2 is ANQGSEA in the germline V gene. Trimming took 6 bases from V and 6 from J, leaving 19 bases between them. This CDR3 spans 14 amino acids. In DNA form, the CDR3 reads TGCAGCGTCGGTCGGGACCGAGGAAAGGATACGCAGTATTTT. The encoded protein is CSVGRDRGKDTQYF.

V and J are TRBV6-1 and TRBJ2-5; 9 nucleotides match TRBD2. V was pared by 4 bases and J by 1 base, with 7 bases of the junction left unmatched. Germline-derived CDR1 and CDR2 are MNHNS and SASEGT. This CDR3 is built from 16 residues. CDR3 amino acids: CASSGYGTSSQETQYF. The CDR3 DNA is TGTGCCAGCAGTGGGTACGGGACTAGCAGCCAAGAGACCCAGTACTTC.

The rearrangement links TRBV4-3 to TRBJ2-5; 9 bases map to TRBD1. The germline CDR1 and CDR2 sequences are LGHNA and YSLEER. J lost 5 bases, V lost 3 bases, and 4 bases had no gene match. The CDR3 consists of 14 residues. The CDR3 nucleotides read TGCGCCAGCAGCCAGGACAGGGGACGGGAGACCCAGTACTTC. Translating it yields CASSQDRGRETQYF.

This chain connects TRBV9 to TRBJ1-1; 12 nucleotides match TRBD1. Germline V lookup: CDR1 SGDLS, CDR2 YYNGEE. V dropped 5 bases and J dropped 10; count of bases not matched to a gene: 9. The CDR3 has 14 amino acids. The CDR3 DNA sequence: TGTGCCAGCAGTGCCGGGACAGGGGGCTCAAGAGCTTTCTTT. Its translation is CASSAGTGGSRAFF.

CDR3 loop: CASSIYTGELFF. CDR3 in DNA: TGTGCCAGTAGTATTTACACCGGGGAGCTGTTTTTT. The chain combines TRBV19 with TRBJ2-2; D is ambiguous. With 3 bases removed from V and 3 bases from J, the gap between germline ends came to 2 bases. The CDR3 has 12 amino acids. From germline, CDR1 is LNHDA and CDR2 SQIVND (reference sequence).

This chain links TRBV5-1 with TRBJ2-4; the match to TRBD1 covers 10 bases. Trimming at V came to 3 bases and at J to 7 bases, leaving 4 bases not matched to a gene. The germline V gene has CDR1 SGHRS and CDR2 YFSETQ. The length of the CDR3 is 14 residues. The CDR3 is CASSSSGQGNIQYF. The DNA of the CDR3 is TGCGCCAGCAGCTCTTCGGGACAGGGGAACATTCAGTACTTC. Drawing the rest from reference TRBV5-1 and TRBJ2-4, the complete variable domain is KAGVTQTPRYLIKTRGQQVTLSCSPISGHRSVSWYQQTPGQGLQFLFEYFSETQRNKGNFPGRFSGRQFSNSRSEMNVSTLELGDSALYLCASSSSGQGNIQYFGAGTRLSVL.

The genes are TRBV6-6 and TRBJ2-2; TRBD2 matches 12 bases. This CDR3 spans 16 amino acids. Germline V gives CDR1 MNHNY, CDR2 SVGAGI (reference sequence). The V segment lost 0 bases and the J segment 6 bases; nucleotides outside the gene matches: 2. In DNA, the CDR3 is TGTGCCAGCAGTTACTCCCCTAGCGGGGGGGCCGGGGAGCTGTTTTTT. The encoded protein is CASSYSPSGGAGELFF.

The chain employs TRBV5-1 and TRBJ1-4, with 7 bases fitting TRBD1. The junction had 2 bases not matched to a gene; V was cut back by 3 bases and J by 0 bases. The CDR3 covers 15 residues. Germline CDR1 and CDR2: SGHRS and YFSETQ. The CDR3 loop is CASSSGGATNEKLFF. The DNA of the CDR3 is TGCGCCAGCAGCTCAGGGGGAGCAACTAATGAAAAACTGTTTTTT.

This clone appeared a few times. The rearrangement joins TRBV20-1 to TRBJ1-1; D call uncertain. This CDR3 is built from 11 residues. In germline, CDR1 is DFQATT, CDR2 SNEGSKA (reference sequence). Trimming cost V 3 bases and J 6 bases, with 8 bases left between them. The CDR3 region is CSASRVPEAFF. CDR3 nucleotides: TGCAGTGCTAGTAGGGTCCCTGAAGCTTTCTTT.